This T cell receptor beta chain derives from a study of a mutant IDH1 vaccine in newly diagnosed glioma. Study-wide results and caveats: The study observed vaccine-induced immune responses in roughly 93% of patients. No link was apparently found between pseudoprogression and changes in top peripheral T cell clonotypes.

Time point here: baseline, week 1 (first vaccination visit). Described treatment: pre-vaccination baseline after standard-of-care therapy. Assay: immunoSEQ multiplex PCR; the TCRdb copy retains only in-frame clones and omits some. Found here are about 98,000 clones, 85% to 90% of them singletons; the top ten hold 0.56%. A remark on this clone: Its specificity is not known. Distinct nucleotide sequences in the sample also encode this CDR3.

This sequence was found in a woman in her forties or fifties with glioma. The material sequenced was PBMCs, taken from a glioma patient treated with radiotherapy, temozolomide or both.

The CDR3 region has the DNA TGCGCCAGCAGCCTAGGGACCAGCACAGATACGCAGTATTTT. It specifies CASSLGTSTDTQYF. This sequence joins TRBV5-1 and TRBJ2-3; either TRBD1 or TRBD2 may supply D (5 bases each). Germline V lookup: CDR1 SGHRS, CDR2 YFSETQ. The V end was cut by 4 bases, the J end by 0 bases, with 9 bases between. The CDR3 is made up of 14 amino acids.